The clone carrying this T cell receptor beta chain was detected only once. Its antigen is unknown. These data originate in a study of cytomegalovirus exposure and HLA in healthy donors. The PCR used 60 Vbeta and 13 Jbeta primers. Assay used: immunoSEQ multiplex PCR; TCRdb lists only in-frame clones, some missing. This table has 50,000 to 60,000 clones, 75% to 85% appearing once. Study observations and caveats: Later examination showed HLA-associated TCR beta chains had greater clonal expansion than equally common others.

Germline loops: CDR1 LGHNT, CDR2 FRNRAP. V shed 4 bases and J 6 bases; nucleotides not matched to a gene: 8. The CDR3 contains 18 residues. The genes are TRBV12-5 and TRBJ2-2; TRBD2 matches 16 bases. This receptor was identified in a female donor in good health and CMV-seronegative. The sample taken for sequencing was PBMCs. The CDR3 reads CASGSPGLAGGSPGELFF. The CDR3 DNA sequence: TGTGCTAGTGGTTCACCGGGACTAGCGGGGGGGTCCCCCGGGGAGCTGTTTTTT. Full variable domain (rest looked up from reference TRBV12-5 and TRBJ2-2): DARVTQTPRHKVTEMGQEVTMRCQPILGHNTVFWYRQTMMQGLELLAYFRNRAPLDDSGMPKDRFSAEMPDATLATLKIQPSEPRDSAVYFCASGSPGLAGGSPGELFFGEGSRLTVL.